This T cell receptor beta chain stems from a study of T cell responses to AZD1222 COVID-19 vaccine. Study-wide findings and caveats: Spike-specific TCR depth and breadth grew after two AZD1222 doses. Regions left unmutated in variants are reportedly the target of nearly half of spike-specific TCRs.

Germline V gene lookup returns CDR1 MNHEY and CDR2 SVGAGI. J lost 4 bases, V lost 4 bases, and 2 bases had no gene match. The CDR3 runs to 13 residues. Sequencing used immunoSEQ multiplex PCR; TCRdb keeps in-frame clones, though not all of them. The table includes roughly 150,000 clones, around 88% detected once. As to this clone: Its specificity is not known.

The source material was peripheral blood, sampled 28 days after the second AZD1222 dose. The clonotype comes from an adult who received the AZD1222 COVID-19 vaccine. V gene TRBV6-5 combines with J gene TRBJ1-1; TRBD1 matches at 8 bases. CDR3 DNA sequence: TGTGCCAGCAGTTTCACAGGGGGCACTGAAGCTTTCTTT. Encoded protein: CASSFTGGTEAFF.